This T cell receptor (beta chain) was recovered during a study of neurological immune-mediated disorders. This clonotype was found many times. TCRdb itself ran the 5' RACE reads through MiXCR, one entry per CDR3 protein. Among more than 50,000 distinct CDR3 sequences listed, approximately 5.2% were seen once. This CDR3 is built from 19 residues. CDR1 is DFQATT and CDR2 is SNEGSKA in the germline V gene (reference sequence). Trimming cost V 3 bases and J 4 bases; bases outside gene matches: 23. Sequences were obtained from PBMCs. V gene TRBV20-1 combines with J gene TRBJ1-2; 7 bases are shared with TRBD1. The TCR was taken from a woman in her thirties with multiple sclerosis. The CDR3 loop reads CSASGNRGQTSHSVYGYTF. The CDR3 nucleotides are TGCAGTGCTAGCGGTAACCGGGGACAGACATCCCATTCTGTCTATGGCTACACCTTC.